Shown below are 11 T cell receptor beta chains from a single sample sequenced in a study of OX40 agonist ivuxolimab in advanced cancers. The table came from immunoSEQ multiplex PCR; TCRdb's copy has only in-frame clones and leaves some out. Of around 85,000 clones in the sample, 75% to 95% were seen once. The specimen comprised CD4+ or CD8+ T cells sorted from blood, sampled in a trial of the OX40 agonist ivuxolimab. The receptors originated from an adult with an advanced solid tumor such as melanoma, head and neck, liver or kidney cancer.

V is TRBV6-6 and J is TRBJ1-1; TRBD1 might be the D (5 bases). Deletions cut 2 bases from V and 5 bases from J, with 12 bases between. The CDR3 has 14 residues. CDR1 is MNHNY and CDR2 is SVGAGI in the germline V gene (reference sequence). The DNA of the CDR3 is TGTGCCAGCAGTTACGAGTCAGGGATTACTGAAGCTTTCTTT. This gives the protein CASSYESGITEAFF.

The chain carries TRBV6-5 and TRBJ1-5; tentatively, D is TRBD1 (5 bases). Germline-derived CDR1 and CDR2 are MNHEY and SVGAGI. The CDR3 length is 14 residues. The V and J ends lost 2 bases and 4 bases respectively, with 9 bases between them. DNA for the CDR3: TGTGCCAGCAGTTACGGGTCAGGGAATCAGCCCCAGCATTTT. Protein: CASSYGSGNQPQHF.

V usage is TRBV19 and J usage is TRBJ2-7; maybe TRBD1 (5 bases). Trimming stripped 1 base from V and 3 bases from J, with 7 bases between. The CDR3 is 13 amino acids. The germline gives CDR1 LNHDA, CDR2 SQIVND (reference sequence). CDR3 bases: TGTGCCAGTAGTATAGCGACAGTCTACGAGCAGTACTTC. This codes for CASSIATVYEQYF.

In its sample, this clone was seen once. This chain links TRBV9 with TRBJ1-2; D call uncertain. The V gene's germline CDR1 is SGDLS and CDR2 YYNGEE. The V gene lost 3 bases and the J gene lost 5 bases, with 11 bases spanning the gap. The CDR3 totals 13 residues. Here the CDR3 reads CASSAYRDYGYTF. The CDR3 nucleotides are TGTGCCAGCAGCGCCTACCGGGATTATGGCTACACCTTC.

V is TRBV4-1 and J is TRBJ1-3; unclear D gene. V was shortened by 1 base and J by 0 bases, with 4 bases between the two germline ends. From germline, CDR1 is MGHRA and CDR2 YSYEKL. The CDR3 contains 14 residues. CDR3 loop: CASSQVGSGNTIYF. The CDR3 DNA reads TGCGCCAGCAGCCAAGTAGGCTCTGGAAACACCATATATTTT.

This chain joins TRBV4-3 and TRBJ2-1; TRBD2 aligns across 10 bases. Germline lookup yields CDR1 LGHNA and CDR2 YSLEER. Trimming removed 4 bases from V and 3 bases from J; junction bases left unmatched: 21. The CDR3 length is 21 residues. CDR3 sequence: CASSRQSPFDLAGGLYNEQFF. The CDR3 DNA sequence: TGCGCCAGCAGCCGCCAAAGCCCCTTCGATTTAGCGGGAGGCCTCTACAATGAGCAGTTCTTC.

V and J are TRBV7-3 and TRBJ2-2; D unclear. Germline CDR1 SGHTA, CDR2 FQGTGA. The CDR3 length is 14 residues. The ends were cut back, 0 bases at V and 6 bases at J, with 8 bases in the middle. CDR3 nucleotide sequence: TGTGCCAGCAGCTTAACAGGGTCGGCCGGGGAGCTGTTTTTT. Its translation: CASSLTGSAGELFF.

This chain joins TRBV9 and TRBJ1-1, with D possibly being TRBD1 (5 bases). The CDR3 runs to 15 residues. With 3 bases removed from V and 4 bases from J, the gap between germline ends came to 16 bases. CDR1 is SGDLS, CDR2 YYNGEE, per germline. Here the CDR3 DNA reads TGTGCCAGCAGCGACCGGGACGGGGGTGGCACTGAAGCTTTCTTT. This translates into CASSDRDGGGTEAFF. Combining the CDR3 with reference TRBV9 and TRBJ1-1 gives the whole variable domain DSGVTQTPKHLITATGQRVTLRCSPRSGDLSVYWYQQSLDQGLQFLIQYYNGEERAKGNILERFSAQQFPDLHSELNLSSLELGDSALYFCASSDRDGGGTEAFFGQGTRLTVV.

The rearrangement joins TRBV13 to TRBJ2-1; D may be TRBD1 or TRBD2 (6 bases each). The CDR3 runs to 14 residues. Germline V gene lookup returns CDR1 PRHDT and CDR2 FYEKMQ (reference sequence). V dropped 5 bases and J dropped 9 bases, with 17 bases sitting between them. The CDR3, as DNA: TGTGCCAGCAGCAAACTAGCAGGGGATTCTGAGCAGTTCTTC. This translates into CASSKLAGDSEQFF.

The rearrangement uses TRBV15 and TRBJ1-5; no clear D gene. The CDR3 spans 14 residues. Trimming took off 0 bases at V and 6 bases at J, with 9 bases between the two ends. The germline V gene encodes CDR1 LNHNV and CDR2 YYDKDF (reference sequence). The CDR3 is CATSRERMTQPQHF. CDR3 coding DNA: TGTGCCACCAGCAGAGAAAGGATGACTCAGCCCCAGCATTTT.

The V and J genes are TRBV11-2 and TRBJ1-6; D might be TRBD1 (6 bases). Between the trimmed V and J ends, which lost 0 bases and 19 bases, there was a span of 16 bases. Per germline, CDR1 SGHAT and CDR2 FQNNGV. The CDR3 runs 13 residues. The chain's CDR3 is CASSLDVAGVLHF. The CDR3 DNA is TGTGCCAGCAGCTTAGACGTGGCAGGGGTGTTGCACTTT.